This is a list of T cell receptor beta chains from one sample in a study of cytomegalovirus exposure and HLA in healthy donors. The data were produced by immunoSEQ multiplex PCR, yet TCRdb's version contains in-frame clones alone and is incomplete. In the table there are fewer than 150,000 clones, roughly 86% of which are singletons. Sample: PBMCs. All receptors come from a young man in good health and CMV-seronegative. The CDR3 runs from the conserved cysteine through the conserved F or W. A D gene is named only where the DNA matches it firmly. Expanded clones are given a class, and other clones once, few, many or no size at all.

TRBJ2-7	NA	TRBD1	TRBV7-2	CASTPRTGSSYEQYF	TGTGCCAGCACCCCCAGGACAGGGAGCTCCTACGAGCAGTACTTC
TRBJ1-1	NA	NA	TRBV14	CASSQRQPNTEAFF	TGTGCCAGCAGCCAAAGACAGCCGAACACTGAAGCTTTCTTT
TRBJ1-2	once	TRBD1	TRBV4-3	CASSQDRGGPYGYTF	TGCGCCAGCAGCCAAGATCGAGGGGGCCCTTATGGCTACACCTTC
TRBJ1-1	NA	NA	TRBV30	CAWSGGTLNTEAFF	TGTGCCTGGAGTGGCGGGACCTTGAACACTGAAGCTTTCTTT
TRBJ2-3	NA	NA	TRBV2	CASSALGGDADTQYF	TGTGCCAGCAGTGCCTTGGGGGGAGACGCAGATACGCAGTATTTT
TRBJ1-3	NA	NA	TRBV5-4	CASSSLPGGDGNTIYF	TGTGCCAGCAGCTCCCTTCCCGGGGGGGACGGAAACACCATATATTTT
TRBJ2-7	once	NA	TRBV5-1	CASSLGLGSAYEQYF	TGCGCCAGCAGCTTGGGGCTAGGGAGTGCCTACGAGCAGTACTTC
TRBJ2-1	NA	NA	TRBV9	CASSVAGGGGSRKEQFF	TGTGCCAGCAGCGTAGCGGGAGGGGGCGGGAGTAGGAAGGAGCAGTTCTTC
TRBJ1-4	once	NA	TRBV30	CAWRQGQSREKLFF	TGTGCCTGGAGGCAAGGACAGTCGCGCGAAAAACTGTTTTTT
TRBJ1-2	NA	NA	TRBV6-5	CASRPIQGFYGYTF	TGTGCCAGCAGGCCCATTCAGGGATTCTATGGCTACACCTTC
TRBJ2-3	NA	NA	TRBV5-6	CASSWGSGSTDTQYF	TGTGCCAGCAGCTGGGGCTCCGGGAGCACAGATACGCAGTATTTT
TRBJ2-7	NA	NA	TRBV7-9	CASSPRDTYEQYF	TGTGCCAGCAGCCCACGGGACACCTACGAGCAGTACTTC
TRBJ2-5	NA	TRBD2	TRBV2	CASRGTKQETQYF	TGTGCCAGCAGAGGGACTAAACAAGAGACCCAGTACTTC
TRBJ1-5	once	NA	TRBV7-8	CASSLGSGVKQPQHF	TGTGCCAGCAGCTTAGGCTCGGGGGTTAAACAGCCCCAGCATTTT
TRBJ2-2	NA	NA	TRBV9	CASSPVRSNTGELFF	TGTGCCAGCAGTCCCGTCCGGTCGAACACCGGGGAGCTGTTTTTT
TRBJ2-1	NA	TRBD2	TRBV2	CASSELREPMNEQFF	TGTGCCAGCAGTGAGTTGCGGGAGCCAATGAATGAGCAGTTCTTC
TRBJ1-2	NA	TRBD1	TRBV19	CASGRDRDYGYTF	TGTGCCAGTGGTAGAGACAGGGACTATGGCTACACCTTC
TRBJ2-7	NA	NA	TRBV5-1	CASSLVGGEQYF	TGCGCCAGCAGCTTGGTCGGTGGCGAGCAGTACTTC
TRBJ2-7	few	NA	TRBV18	CASSPDRGQAYEQYF	TGTGCCAGCTCACCGGACAGAGGGCAAGCCTACGAGCAGTACTTC
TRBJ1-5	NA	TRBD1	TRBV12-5	CASGLFGTGGNQPQHF	TGTGCTAGTGGTTTGTTCGGGACAGGCGGCAATCAGCCCCAGCATTTT
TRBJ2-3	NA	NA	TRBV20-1	CSARTPFAQYF	TGCAGTGCTCGGACTCCATTTGCGCAGTATTTT
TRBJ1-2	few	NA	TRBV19	CASSNRANYGYTF	TGTGCCAGTAGTAACAGGGCTAACTATGGCTACACCTTC
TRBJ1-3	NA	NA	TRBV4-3	CASSQEHSSGNTIYF	TGCGCCAGCAGCCAAGAACATTCCTCTGGAAACACCATATATTTT
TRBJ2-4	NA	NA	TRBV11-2	CASSLEDIQYF	TGTGCCAGCTCCCTCGAGGACATTCAGTACTTC
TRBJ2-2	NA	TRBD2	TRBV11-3	CASSLVAGVITGELFF	TGTGCCAGCAGCTTAGTAGCGGGAGTAATCACCGGGGAGCTGTTTTTT
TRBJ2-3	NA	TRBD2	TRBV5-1	CASSLGGLAGVGDTQYF	TGCGCCAGCAGCTTGGGAGGACTAGCGGGAGTGGGAGATACGCAGTATTTT
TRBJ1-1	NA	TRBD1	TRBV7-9	CASSLVLDRGTEAFF	TGTGCCAGCAGCTTAGTTCTGGACAGGGGGACTGAAGCTTTCTTT
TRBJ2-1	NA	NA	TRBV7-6	CASSLVGGIRLDEQFF	TGTGCCAGCAGCTTAGTTGGCGGGATCCGGCTCGATGAGCAGTTCTTC
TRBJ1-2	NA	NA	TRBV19	CASSTPQGFSYGYTF	TGTGCCAGTAGTACCCCCCAGGGTTTTAGCTATGGCTACACCTTC
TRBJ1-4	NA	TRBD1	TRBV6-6	CASIGTGYLTSEKLFF	TGTGCCAGCATTGGGACAGGGTATTTAACTAGCGAAAAACTGTTTTTT